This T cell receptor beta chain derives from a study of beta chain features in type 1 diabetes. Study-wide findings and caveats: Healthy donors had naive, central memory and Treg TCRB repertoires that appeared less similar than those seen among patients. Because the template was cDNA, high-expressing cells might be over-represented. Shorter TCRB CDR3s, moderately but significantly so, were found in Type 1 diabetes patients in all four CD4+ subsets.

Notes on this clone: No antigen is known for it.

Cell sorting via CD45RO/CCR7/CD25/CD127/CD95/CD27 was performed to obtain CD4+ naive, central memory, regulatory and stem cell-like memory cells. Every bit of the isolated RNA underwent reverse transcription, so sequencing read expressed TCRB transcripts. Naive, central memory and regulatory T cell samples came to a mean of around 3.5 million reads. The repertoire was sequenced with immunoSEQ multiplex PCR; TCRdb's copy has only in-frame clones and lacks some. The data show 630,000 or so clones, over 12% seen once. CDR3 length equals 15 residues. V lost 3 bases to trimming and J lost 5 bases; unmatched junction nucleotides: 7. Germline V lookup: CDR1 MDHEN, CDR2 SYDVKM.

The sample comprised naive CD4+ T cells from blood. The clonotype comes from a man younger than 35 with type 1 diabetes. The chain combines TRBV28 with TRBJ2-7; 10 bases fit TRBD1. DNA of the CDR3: TGTGCCAGCAGTTTCTCGACAGGGGGCTACCACGAGCAGTACTTC. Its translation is CASSFSTGGYHEQYF.